Following are 9 T cell receptor beta chains from one sample sequenced in a study of CD8+ T cells in alopecia areata listed by TCRdb under 2018. CD4+ cells from four to six biomarker-study patients were further sorted into CD25+CD127- cells. Library generation was performed with the immunoSEQ multiplex PCR assay. To provide template for TCR sequencing, every sample had RNA extracted and reverse transcribed into cDNA. TCRdb provides this immuneACCESS table in a form limited to in-frame rearrangements. Some clones are lacking; in checked studies, under half of them reflect an unresolved V gene, and why the rest are absent is not known. In this sample the table shows 30,000 to 40,000 clones, nearly 55% of which occur a single time. Over 1.5% of the sample rests with the top ten. The sequencing input was CD4+ Tregs sorted from blood. Source of these receptors: a human donor with alopecia areata.

This clone has a handful of counts. The chain recombines TRBV7-2 with TRBJ2-7, with D perhaps assigned TRBD1 or TRBD2 (5 bases each). Trimming shortened V by 5 bases and J by 6 bases, and 20 bases separated the two germline ends. The CDR3 runs to 15 residues. From germline, CDR1 is SGHTA and CDR2 FQGNSA. The CDR3 DNA is TGTGCCAGCAGCCCTATCGGGACGGTCGTGGGCGAGCAGTACTTC. Its protein product is CASSPIGTVVGEQYF. Using reference TRBV7-2 and TRBJ2-7 for the parts outside the CDR3, the full variable domain is GAGVSQSPSNKVTEKGKDVELRCDPISGHTALYWYRQSLGQGLEFLIYFQGNSAPDKSGLPSDRFSAERTGGSVSTLTIQRTQQEDSAVYLCASSPIGTVVGEQYFGPGTRLTVT.

The chain carries TRBV2 and TRBJ1-5; the match to TRBD1 covers 10 bases. The J segment lost 1 base and the V segment lost 6 bases, leaving 3 bases of the junction unmatched. The CDR3 contains 15 residues. From germline, CDR1 is SNHLY and CDR2 FYNNEI. CDR3 sequence (DNA): TGTGCCAGCAGCTTGGGACAGGGGAGCAATCAGCCCCAGCATTTT. Its protein is CASSLGQGSNQPQHF.

This clone is medium-sized (0.01 to 0.1%) within its sample. The rearrangement links TRBV18 to TRBJ2-5; D is undetermined. The V and J ends lost 3 bases and 0 bases respectively, with 5 bases between them. This CDR3 is built from 13 residues. The germline CDR1 and CDR2 sequences are KGHSH and LQKENI. CDR3 DNA: TGTGCCAGCTCACCGGGGTACCAAGAGACCCAGTACTTC. Its translation: CASSPGYQETQYF.

V usage is TRBV7-9 and J usage is TRBJ1-1, with a weak D call TRBD1 (5 bases). The CDR3 sequence is 14 residues long. The V gene lost 2 bases and the J gene lost 14 bases, with 21 bases spanning the gap. Germline-derived CDR1 and CDR2 are SEHNR and FQNEAQ (reference sequence). The CDR3 region is CASSLRQGGLGLFF. The CDR3 bases are TGTGCCAGCAGCTTACGGCAGGGAGGGTTGGGGTTGTTCTTT.

The V gene is TRBV13, the J gene TRBJ2-7; possibly TRBD2 for D (5 bases). The length of the CDR3 is 18 residues. The germline V and J ends were trimmed by 5 bases and 2 bases, with 25 bases remaining between them. Germline V CDR1 and CDR2: PRHDT, FYEKMQ (reference sequence). CDR3 DNA: TGTGCCAGCAGCCGTCCTCCTACCTCGACTACGACACCCTACGAGCAGTACTTC. It yields the protein CASSRPPTSTTTPYEQYF.

This clone was detected a few times. Written as DNA, the CDR3 is TGTGCCTGGAGACGAGACCGCCGCTCTGGAAACACCATATATTTT. Protein product: CAWRRDRRSGNTIYF. The gene calls are TRBV30 and TRBJ1-3; D remains ambiguous. V lost 3 bases and J 0 bases, leaving 12 bases between the germline ends. This CDR3 has 15 residues. Germline CDR1 and CDR2: GTSNPN and SVGIG (reference sequence).

The rearrangement uses TRBV14 and TRBJ1-1; D uncertain. Trimming removed 1 base at V and 5 bases at J, with 11 bases between. This CDR3 has 14 amino acids. Germline CDR1 and CDR2: SGHDN and FVKESK. CDR3 sequence reads: CASSQAQFWTEAFF. The CDR3 DNA follows: TGTGCCAGCAGCCAAGCACAGTTTTGGACTGAAGCTTTCTTT.

The chain uses TRBV5-1 and TRBJ1-6; a possible D gene is TRBD1 (6 bases). Germline loops: CDR1 SGHRS, CDR2 YFSETQ. Trimming pared 4 bases from V and 5 bases from J, leaving 28 bases between. The CDR3 sequence is 20 residues long. The CDR3 sequence: CASSLDPQRGGVGNNSPLHF. The CDR3 DNA sequence: TGCGCCAGCAGCCTCGACCCCCAGAGAGGGGGAGTTGGGAATAATTCACCCCTCCACTTT.

This clone ranks as medium-sized (0.01 to 0.1%). The chain links TRBV9 to TRBJ2-5; the D gene is possibly TRBD1 (5 bases). V lost 0 bases to trimming and J lost 0 bases, with 6 bases between them. The CDR3 spans 14 residues. Germline V CDR1 and CDR2: SGDLS, YYNGEE. The CDR3 bases are TGTGCCAGCAGCGTAGGGACAAACCAAGAGACCCAGTACTTC. This translates into CASSVGTNQETQYF. Full variable domain (remainder filled in from reference TRBV9 and TRBJ2-5): DSGVTQTPKHLITATGQRVTLRCSPRSGDLSVYWYQQSLDQGLQFLIQYYNGEERAKGNILERFSAQQFPDLHSELNLSSLELGDSALYFCASSVGTNQETQYFGPGTRLLVL.